The 26 T cell receptor beta chains given below trace back to one sample, sequenced in a study of metastatic and nonmetastatic thyroid tumors (dated by TCRdb to about 2020). No patient had received any treatment before thyroid surgery. The library relied on PCR. Sequencing took place on an Illumina HiSeq 4000. TCRdb reprocessed the public reads (quality trimming at Q25 with fastp, clone calling with MiXCR) and kept in-frame beta chains. The sample records tens of thousands of clones, around a third of which are singletons. 13% to 15% of the sample comes from the top ten. The sequenced sample consisted of blood. These receptor sequences come from a female donor with papillary thyroid cancer or a benign thyroid nodule (not recorded which). Some clones in this sample may be carry-over from other donors' samples.

Only one count was recorded for this clone. The chain joins TRBV7-8 to TRBJ2-5; possibly TRBD1 or TRBD2 for D (5 bases each). Germline CDR1 and CDR2: SGHVS and FQNEAQ. CDR3 length: 15 amino acids. Trimming stripped 5 bases from V and 2 bases from J, with 15 bases between. The CDR3 loop reads CASSGLRTLQETQYF. CDR3 sequence (DNA): TGTGCCAGCAGCGGACTCCGGACACTACAAGAGACCCAGTACTTC.

This clone was detected many times. The rearrangement uses TRBV24-1 and TRBJ2-5; 7 bases agree with TRBD1. The germline CDR1 and CDR2 sequences are KGHDR and SFDVKD. This CDR3 has 15 residues. V gave up 1 base and J gave up 4 bases; unmatched junction bases: 5. As DNA, the CDR3 is TGTGCCACCAGTGATTTCCGGGACAGCGGAGAGACCCAGTACTTC. Amino acids: CATSDFRDSGETQYF.

This clone was found a few times. The sample holds other DNA sequences that translate to the same CDR3. V and J are TRBV9 and TRBJ2-1; D not resolved. V lost 8 bases and J 7 bases, leaving 13 bases between the germline ends. Germline CDR1 is SGDLS and CDR2 is YYNGEE. The CDR3 is 12 amino acids. The CDR3, as DNA: TGTGCCAGTGGACGTACACCAAATGAGCAGTTCTTC. Protein: CASGRTPNEQFF.

In this sample, this clone turned up a few times. The chain joins TRBV25-1 to TRBJ2-7; 13 bases line up with TRBD2. CDR3 size: 15 residues. CDR1 and CDR2 from the germline V gene are MGHDK and SYGVNS. Trimming removed 5 bases from V and 2 bases from J; junction bases left unmatched: 3. CDR3 nucleotides: TGTGCCAGCAGTCGACTAGCGGGAGGCGCCTACGAGCAGTACTTC. This translates into CASSRLAGGAYEQYF.

The chain recombines TRBV24-1 with TRBJ1-1; D gene unclear. V lost 6 bases to trimming and J lost 1 base, with 14 bases between them. The length of the CDR3 is 15 residues. Germline V lookup: CDR1 KGHDR, CDR2 SFDVKD. The CDR3 region has the DNA TGTGCCACCAGTTTAGGTTCGGGCCAGAACACTGAAGCTTTCTTT. It specifies CATSLGSGQNTEAFF.

This clone was counted a few times. The chain employs TRBV12-3 or TRBV12-4 and TRBJ1-1; D unclear. The length of the CDR3 is 14 residues. V dropped 6 bases and J dropped 5 bases, with 16 bases sitting between them. The CDR3 reads CASRKQLILTEAFF. In nucleotides, the CDR3 is TGTGCCAGCAGGAAACAGTTGATCTTGACTGAAGCTTTCTTT.

This clone was detected once. The rearrangement uses TRBV20-1 and TRBJ1-2; 10 bases fit TRBD1. This CDR3 contains 15 residues. The V gene's germline CDR1 is DFQATT and CDR2 SNEGSKA (reference sequence). Losses at the gene ends were 3 bases for V and 14 bases for J; bases not matched to a gene: 18. CDR3 sequence: CSARMRRDRGQKKTF. The CDR3 nucleotides are TGCAGTGCTAGGATGCGTCGGGACAGGGGTCAGAAGAAGACCTTC.

J is TRBJ1-3 and V is TRBV30; 7 positions match TRBD1. This CDR3 has 12 residues. Losses at the gene ends were 3 bases for V and 4 bases for J; bases not matched to a gene: 0. Germline V gene lookup returns CDR1 GTSNPN and CDR2 SVGIG (reference sequence). CDR3 nucleotides: TGTGCCTGGAGGGGACAGGGAAACACCATATATTTT. Protein: CAWRGQGNTIYF. Using reference TRBV30 and TRBJ1-3 for the parts outside the CDR3, the full variable domain is SQTIHQWPATLVQPVGSPLSLECTVEGTSNPNLYWYRQAAGRGLQLLFYSVGIGQISSEVPQNLSASRPQDRQFILSSKKLLLSDSGFYLCAWRGQGNTIYFGEGSWLTVV.

This clone was recorded a few times. The chain is built from TRBV12-3 or TRBV12-4 and TRBJ1-2; no clear D gene. This CDR3 has 11 residues. V was trimmed by 3 bases and J by 8 bases, leaving 7 bases between them. The DNA for the CDR3 is TGTGCCAGCAGTTTGTTTGGGGGCTACACCTTC. Its translation is CASSLFGGYTF.

This clone was picked up a small number of times. The V gene is TRBV2, the J gene TRBJ2-7; perhaps TRBD1 as D (5 bases). V lost 7 bases, J lost 3 bases, and 10 bases lay in between. The germline CDR1 and CDR2 sequences are SNHLY and FYNNEI. The length of the CDR3 is 12 residues. CDR3 sequence (DNA): TGTGCCAGCATCAGGGTATTCTACGAGCAGTACTTC. Its protein is CASIRVFYEQYF. Together with reference TRBV2 and TRBJ2-7, the CDR3 gives the full variable domain: EPEVTQTPSHQVTQMGQEVILRCVPISNHLYFYWYRQILGQKVEFLVSFYNNEISEKSEIFDDQFSVERPDGSNFTLKIRSTKLEDSAMYFCASIRVFYEQYFGPGTRLTVT.

Worth noting for this clone: Germline and junction disagree at one end, which may indicate a read error. The chain has TRBV9 and TRBJ2-2, with D perhaps matching TRBD1 (6 bases). Germline CDR1 SGDLS, CDR2 YYNGEE. The CDR3 contains 16 residues. The CDR3, as DNA: TGTGCCAGCAGCTTAACCGGGACACCGAACGCCGGGGAGCTGTTTTTT. Encoded protein: CASSLTGTPNAGELFF.

This clone occurred many times. The rearrangement links TRBV12-3 or TRBV12-4 to TRBJ1-4, with D hard to call. Trimming left V 2 bases short and J 0 bases short, with 4 bases between. The CDR3 runs to 14 residues. This CDR3 is CASSLTATNEKLFF. The DNA of the CDR3 is TGTGCCAGCAGTTTAACAGCAACTAATGAAAAACTGTTTTTT.

Within the sample, this clone is medium-sized (0.01 to 0.1%). The V gene is TRBV19, the J gene TRBJ1-2, with 9 bases matching TRBD1. CDR1 and CDR2 (germline): LNHDA, SQIVND (reference sequence). CDR3 size: 13 residues. With 4 bases clipped from V and 5 bases from J, the junction kept 2 bases outside the gene matches. The CDR3 sequence is CASSNDRGYGYTF. The DNA of the CDR3 is TGTGCCAGTAGTAACGACAGGGGGTATGGCTACACCTTC.

As concerns this clone: One end of the junction varies from germline; a read error may be responsible. The chain uses TRBV5-1 and TRBJ2-3, with D hard to call. The CDR3 is 12 amino acids. Germline V lookup: CDR1 SGHRS, CDR2 YFSETQ. As DNA, the CDR3 is TGCGCCAGCACCTTGCCTGCAGATACGCAGTATTTT. This sequence encodes CASTLPADTQYF.

CDR3: CASSLGLADIREQYF. The CDR3, as DNA: TGTGCCAGCAGCTTAGGCCTAGCGGATATAAGGGAGCAGTACTTC. This rearrangement joins TRBV11-3 to TRBJ2-7; 7 bases map to TRBD2. V shed 1 base and J 7 bases; nucleotides not matched to a gene: 10. The germline CDR1 and CDR2 sequences are SGHNT and YENEEA. The CDR3 contains 15 residues.

This clone was observed at least ten times. This rearrangement joins TRBV3-1 to TRBJ2-1; TRBD2 matches 7 bases. The V and J ends lost 4 bases and 6 bases, in that order; junction bases with no gene match: 15. The CDR3 is 17 amino acids. Germline CDR1 is LGHDT and CDR2 is YNNKEL (reference sequence). The CDR3 here is CASSPPLWRERSNEQFF. DNA of the CDR3: TGTGCCAGCAGCCCCCCCTTATGGCGGGAGAGGAGCAATGAGCAGTTCTTC.

Ten or more counts support this clone. The chain employs TRBV30 and TRBJ2-2; 15 nucleotides align to TRBD2. Germline CDR1 GTSNPN, CDR2 SVGIG (reference sequence). The ends lost 4 bases at V and 5 bases at J; junction bases unmatched: 5. The CDR3 runs 16 residues. This chain's CDR3 is CAWTGLAGGYTGELFF. CDR3 nucleotides: TGTGCCTGGACAGGACTAGCGGGGGGGTATACCGGGGAGCTGTTTTTT. Together with reference TRBV30 and TRBJ2-2, the CDR3 gives the full variable domain: SQTIHQWPATLVQPVGSPLSLECTVEGTSNPNLYWYRQAAGRGLQLLFYSVGIGQISSEVPQNLSASRPQDRQFILSSKKLLLSDSGFYLCAWTGLAGGYTGELFFGEGSRLTVL.

Many counts were recorded for this clone. The rearrangement joins TRBV29-1 to TRBJ2-5; 9 bases are a match to TRBD1. Germline trimming cut 4 bases from V and 0 bases from J; bases unmatched to any gene: 3. Germline CDR1 is SQVTM and CDR2 is ANQGSEA. The CDR3 spans 14 residues. CDR3 coding DNA: TGCAGCGTTGTGTGGACAGGGGACCAAGAGACCCAGTACTTC. It is translated as CSVVWTGDQETQYF.

In its sample, this clone ranks as medium-sized (0.01 to 0.1%). The genes are TRBV24-1 and TRBJ2-3, with a weak D call TRBD2 (6 bases). The CDR3 sequence is 14 residues long. In germline, CDR1 is KGHDR, CDR2 SFDVKD. Between the trimmed V and J ends, which lost 6 bases and 8 bases, there was a span of 17 bases. The CDR3 sequence: CATSSPSEAATQYF. The CDR3, as DNA: TGTGCCACCAGTTCCCCTAGCGAGGCGGCTACGCAGTATTTT.

This clone was found a few times. The chain is built from TRBV30 and TRBJ1-2; 9 bases agree with TRBD1. V lost 7 bases to trimming and J lost 6 bases; unmatched junction nucleotides: 9. Germline-derived CDR1 and CDR2 are GTSNPN and SVGIG (reference sequence). The CDR3 runs 13 residues. In DNA form, the CDR3 reads TGTGCCTTCGATCCGGGACAGGGACATGGCTACACCTTC. Translation: CAFDPGQGHGYTF. Complete variable domain (other parts from reference TRBV30 and TRBJ1-2): SQTIHQWPATLVQPVGSPLSLECTVEGTSNPNLYWYRQAAGRGLQLLFYSVGIGQISSEVPQNLSASRPQDRQFILSSKKLLLSDSGFYLCAFDPGQGHGYTFGSGTRLTVV.

The J gene is TRBJ2-2, the V gene TRBV29-1; D is perhaps TRBD2 (5 bases). Trimming cost V 5 bases and J 8 bases, with 15 bases left between them. Germline loops: CDR1 SQVTM, CDR2 ANQGSEA. This CDR3 has 13 residues. This CDR3 is CSVTGIETGELFF. In DNA, the CDR3 is TGCAGCGTTACGGGGATCGAAACAGGGGAGCTGTTTTTT.

Written as DNA, the CDR3 is TGCAGTGCTAGGTCTGGGGCTAGTTCCTACAATGAGCAGTTCTTC. Its protein product is CSARSGASSYNEQFF. The chain links TRBV20-1 to TRBJ2-1; D might be TRBD1 (5 bases). The CDR3 totals 15 residues. Between the trimmed V and J ends, which lost 3 bases and 1 base, there was a span of 13 bases. Germline-derived CDR1 and CDR2 are DFQATT and SNEGSKA (reference sequence).

The CDR3 DNA follows: TGTGCCAGCAGCTTAGACGGTTTCACAGATACGCAGTATTTT. Its protein product is CASSLDGFTDTQYF. The genes are TRBV7-3 and TRBJ2-3, with D uncertain. Trimming removed 2 bases from V and 2 bases from J, with 8 bases in between. The CDR3 totals 14 residues. Germline V CDR1 and CDR2: SGHTA, FQGTGA.

Regarding this clone: One end of the junction fails to match germline, which may point to a read error. CDR3 coding DNA: TGTGCTAGCAGCTTGGGAACAGAGGATGAGCAGTTCTTC. Encoded protein: CASSLGTEDEQFF. The J gene is TRBJ2-1, the V gene TRBV7-7; D unresolved. Germline values: CDR1 SSHAT, CDR2 FNYEAQ (reference sequence). CDR3 length: 13 residues.

This chain uses TRBV7-2 with TRBJ2-2; D is possibly TRBD1 (6 bases). Trimming removed 3 bases from V and 1 base from J, with 27 bases in between. This CDR3 is built from 21 residues. The germline CDR1 and CDR2 sequences are SGHTA and FQGNSA. CDR3 sequence reads: CASSFIITAGLRGRNTGELFF. The CDR3 DNA reads TGTGCCAGCAGCTTTATTATCACGGCAGGGCTTAGGGGGAGGAACACCGGGGAGCTGTTTTTT.

This sequence joins TRBV20-1 and TRBJ1-6, with D hard to call. The CDR3 has 15 amino acids. Deletions cut 6 bases from V and 2 bases from J, with 14 bases between. Looked up from germline, CDR1 is DFQATT and CDR2 is SNEGSKA (reference sequence). Written as DNA, the CDR3 is TGCAGTGCAAGACTGGACGGAACCTATAATTCACCCCTCCACTTT. The encoded protein is CSARLDGTYNSPLHF.